These T cell receptor beta chains were read from a single sample in a study of T cells in Graves' hyperthyroidism and ophthalmopathy. Via MiXCR, TCRdb re-called the multiplex PCR reads, giving one row per CDR3 protein. The data show around 620,000 distinct CDR3 sequences, 40% to 55% seen once. Sample: peripheral blood or thyroid tissue (not recorded which). The origin of the receptors is an adult woman with Graves' disease, either hyperthyroidism or ophthalmopathy (not recorded which). CDR3s leave out the opening cysteine and the closing phenylalanine or tryptophan. The order of the fields is V gene, J gene, CDR3 protein.

>TRBV29-1|TRBJ1-1
SVEPTGRPRNTEAF
>TRBV9|TRBJ2-5
ASSAQQYQETQY
>TRBV20-1|TRBJ1-4
SAPGRAEKLF
>TRBV20-1|TRBJ2-7
SAGNSGAYEQY
>TRBV5-1|TRBJ1-2
ASSPGQISANYGYT
>TRBV30|TRBJ1-2
AWSVGSVYGYT
>TRBV10-3|TRBJ1-6
AISEERDNSPLH
>TRBV28|TRBJ1-2
AASRENYGYT
>TRBV7-2|TRBJ1-5
ASSLAGQPQH
>TRBV9|TRBJ2-7
ASSAGPWYEQY
>TRBV10-1|TRBJ1-1
ASSESTNTEAF
>TRBV7-9|TRBJ1-2
ASSLAAGGILSYGYT
>TRBV5-1|TRBJ1-1
ATKPGQGIMNTEAF
>TRBV20-1|TRBJ2-6
SPSGANVLT
>TRBV15|TRBJ2-7
ATSRDQLAGEYEQY
>TRBV29-1|TRBJ1-1
SVAEGPTEAF
>TRBV7-8|TRBJ2-7
ASSLFSGGAYEQY
>TRBV9|TRBJ2-7
ASSLYSGLAGPQEEQY
>TRBV29-1|TRBJ1-2
SVGGGYNYGYT
>TRBV7-2|TRBJ2-5
ASSPVAGETQY
>TRBV5-1|TRBJ2-6
ASSSETGGSGANVLT
>TRBV9|TRBJ1-6
ASSPSRHYNSPLH
>TRBV20-1|TRBJ1-4
SARDLPNKVHLGEKLF
>TRBV14|TRBJ1-4
ASSASAVPEKLF
>TRBV20-1|TRBJ2-5
SAKHSGGQETQY